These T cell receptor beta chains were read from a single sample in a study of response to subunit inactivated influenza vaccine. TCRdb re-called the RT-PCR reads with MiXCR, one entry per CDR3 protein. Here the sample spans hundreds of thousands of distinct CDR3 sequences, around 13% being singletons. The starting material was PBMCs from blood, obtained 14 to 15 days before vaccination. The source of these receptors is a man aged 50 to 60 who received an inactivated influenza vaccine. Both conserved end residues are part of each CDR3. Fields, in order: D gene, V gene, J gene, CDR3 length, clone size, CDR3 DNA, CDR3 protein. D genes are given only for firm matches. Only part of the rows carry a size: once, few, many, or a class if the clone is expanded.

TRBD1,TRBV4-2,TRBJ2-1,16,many,TGTGCCAGCAGCTCGCAAGCCGGGACAGTAAACAATGAGCAGTTCTTC,CASSSQAGTVNNEQFF
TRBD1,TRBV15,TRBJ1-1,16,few,TGTGCCACCAGCTCGGCGTTTGACAGGGGGAACACTGAAGCTTTCTTT,CATSSAFDRGNTEAFF
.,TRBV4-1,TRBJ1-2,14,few,TGCGCCAGCAGCCAAGGCCGGGACATCTATGGCTACACCTTC,CASSQGRDIYGYTF
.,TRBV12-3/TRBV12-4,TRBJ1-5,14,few,TGTGCCAGCAGTTTGCCCGGGGCATATCAGCCCCAGCATTTT,CASSLPGAYQPQHF
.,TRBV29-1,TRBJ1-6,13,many,TGCAGCGTTGAAGAGGGCCGGGGTTCACCCCTCCACTTT,CSVEEGRGSPLHF
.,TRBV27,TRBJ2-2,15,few,TGTGCCAGCAGTTTATCGAGCGCTTACACCGGGGAGCTGTTTTTT,CASSLSSAYTGELFF
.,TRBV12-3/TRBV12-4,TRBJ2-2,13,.,TGTGCCAGCAGACCTGGGATTTCGGGGGAGCTGTTTTTT,CASRPGISGELFF
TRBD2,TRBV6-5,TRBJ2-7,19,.,TGTGCCAGCAGTTACACCGAAGTACCCGGGACTAGCGGGACCTACGAGCAGTACTTC,CASSYTEVPGTSGTYEQYF
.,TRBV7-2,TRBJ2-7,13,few,TGTGCCAGCAGCGGGGGTTGGGGAGCTAAGCAGTACTTC,CASSGGWGAKQYF
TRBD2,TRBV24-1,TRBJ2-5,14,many,TGTGCCACCAGCCTAGCGGGGGTGCAAGAGACCCAGTACTTC,CATSLAGVQETQYF
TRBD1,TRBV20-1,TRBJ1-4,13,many,TGCAGTGCTAGCCCAGGGGGTCATGAAAAACTGTTTTTT,CSASPGGHEKLFF
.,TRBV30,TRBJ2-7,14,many,TGTGCCTGGAAGAGGACAGTTCTATCCTACGAGCAGTACTTC,CAWKRTVLSYEQYF
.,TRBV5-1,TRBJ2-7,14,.,TGCGCCAGCAGCGCTGGGACAGCGGGAATACAGCAGTACTTC,CASSAGTAGIQQYF
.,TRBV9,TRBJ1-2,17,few,TGTGCCAGCAGCCATCCATCCGGGACCCGAGCTAACTATGGCTACACCTTC,CASSHPSGTRANYGYTF
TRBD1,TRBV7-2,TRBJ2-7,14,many,TGTGCCAGCAGCTTAACGAGGACAGGGTCCGAGCAGTACTTC,CASSLTRTGSEQYF
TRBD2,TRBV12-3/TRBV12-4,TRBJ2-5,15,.,TGTGCCAGCAGTTTCAGTGGGCCTAGCGGAGAGACCCAGTACTTC,CASSFSGPSGETQYF
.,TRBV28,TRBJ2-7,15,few,TGTGCCAGCAGTTTAGCGTCAGGGGGGATGTACGAGCAGTACTTC,CASSLASGGMYEQYF
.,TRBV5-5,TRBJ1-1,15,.,TGTGCCAGCAGCTTGTCCGCCCGGGAGAACACTGAAGCTTTCTTT,CASSLSARENTEAFF
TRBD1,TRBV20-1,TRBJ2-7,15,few,TGCAGTGCTAGGGCCTCCGGGACAGGGGGTCGCGAGCAGTACTTC,CSARASGTGGREQYF
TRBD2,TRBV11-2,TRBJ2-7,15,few,TGTGCCAGCAGCCAGACTAGCGGGGGGGCCTACGAGCAGTACTTC,CASSQTSGGAYEQYF
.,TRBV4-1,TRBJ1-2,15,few,TGCGCCAGCAGCCAAGTAGGATGGGAGATCGGTGGCTACACCTTC,CASSQVGWEIGGYTF
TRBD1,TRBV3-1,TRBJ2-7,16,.,TGTGCCAGCAGCCAAGATCCGGGACAGGGGTCCCACGAGCAGTACTTC,CASSQDPGQGSHEQYF
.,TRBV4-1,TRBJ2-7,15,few,TGCGCCAGCAGCCAAGTAACAGGGATCCCCTACGAGCAGTACTTC,CASSQVTGIPYEQYF
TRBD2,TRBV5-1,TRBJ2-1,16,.,TGCGCCAGCAGCTTGACTAGCGGGAGGATATACAATGAGCAGTTCTTC,CASSLTSGRIYNEQFF
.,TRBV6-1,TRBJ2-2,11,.,TGTGCCAGCAGTTCGGGACGGATGATGTTTTTT,CASSSGRMMFF
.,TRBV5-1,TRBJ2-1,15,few,TGCGCCAGCAGCTCGCCGGGACTTACCTACAATGAGCAGTTCTTC,CASSSPGLTYNEQFF
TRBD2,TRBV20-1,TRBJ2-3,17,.,TGCAGTGCTAGGGGACTAGCGGGAGTAGGGAGCACAGATACGCAGTATTTT,CSARGLAGVGSTDTQYF
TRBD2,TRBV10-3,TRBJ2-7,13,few,TGTGCCATCAGTACCGGGACTAAATACGAGCAGTACTTC,CAISTGTKYEQYF
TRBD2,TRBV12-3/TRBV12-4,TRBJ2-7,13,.,TGTGCCAGCAGCCAGCGGGAGGGCTACGAGCAGTACTTC,CASSQREGYEQYF
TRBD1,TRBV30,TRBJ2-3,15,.,TGTGCCTGGAGTGTACCGGACAGGGGCCCAGATACGCAGTATTTT,CAWSVPDRGPDTQYF
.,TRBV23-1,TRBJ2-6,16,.,TGCGCCAGCAGTCAATCGGGGGAGACTGGGGCCAACGTCCTGACTTTC,CASSQSGETGANVLTF
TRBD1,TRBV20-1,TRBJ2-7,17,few,TGCAGTGCCAGAATAGGGCGCGGCGCAGGGGGCTACTACGAGCAGTACTTC,CSARIGRGAGGYYEQYF
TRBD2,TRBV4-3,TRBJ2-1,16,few,TGCGCCAGCAGCGCCTCCCTAGCGGCCCTTTACAATGAGCAGTTCTTC,CASSASLAALYNEQFF
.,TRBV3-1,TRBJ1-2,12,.,TGTGCCAGCAGCCCGGGACAACTTGGCTACACCTTC,CASSPGQLGYTF
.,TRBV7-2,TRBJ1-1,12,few,TGTGCCAGCAGCTTAGGAGGACGGGGGGCTTTCTTT,CASSLGGRGAFF
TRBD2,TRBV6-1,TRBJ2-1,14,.,TGTGCCAGCTCCTGGGGACTAAGCTACAATGAGCAGTTCTTC,CASSWGLSYNEQFF
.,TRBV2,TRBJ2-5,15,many,TGTGCCAGCAGTGAAGCGCGTGCCTCCCAAGAGACCCAGTACTTC,CASSEARASQETQYF
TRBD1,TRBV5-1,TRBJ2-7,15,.,TGCGCCAGCAGCTTGGCCGGGACAGACACCTACGAGCAGTACTTC,CASSLAGTDTYEQYF
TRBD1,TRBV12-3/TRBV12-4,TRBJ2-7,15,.,TGTGCCAGCAGTATAGGGGGCGGAGGCTCCTACGAGCAGTACTTC,CASSIGGGGSYEQYF
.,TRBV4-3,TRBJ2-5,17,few,TGCGCCAGCAGCCAAGATCTTGGAGGGGGAGGTTTGGAGACCCAGTACTTC,CASSQDLGGGGLETQYF
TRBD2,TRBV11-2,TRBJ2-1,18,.,TGTGCCAGCAGCGGCGGGGGTATGGCTAGCGGCAACTACAATGAGCAGTTCTTC,CASSGGGMASGNYNEQFF
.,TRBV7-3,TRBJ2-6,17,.,TGTGCCAGCAGCTTAACGGGGGCGGGCTCTGGGGCCAACGTCCTGACTTTC,CASSLTGAGSGANVLTF
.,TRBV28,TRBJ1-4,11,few,TGTGCCAGCAGTTTTAGGGAAAAACTGTTTTTT,CASSFREKLFF
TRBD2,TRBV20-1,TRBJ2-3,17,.,TGCAGTGCTGAGACCGGGACTAGCGGGGGGGCTATAGATACGCAGTATTTT,CSAETGTSGGAIDTQYF